A single T cell receptor beta chain is shown here with its context. Its antigen is unidentified. The repertoire was sequenced with immunoSEQ multiplex PCR; TCRdb's copy has only in-frame clones and lacks some. The sample has roughly 95,000 clones, about 85% seen once; the top ten hold roughly 22%. The data were obtained in a study of cytomegalovirus exposure and HLA in healthy donors. Whole-study results and caveats: For most TCR sequences rarity was the rule, although some public TCRs occurred in many donors. The study labeled more than 150 TCR beta chains cytomegalovirus-associated.

Input material: PBMCs. The source of this sequence is a man younger than 35 in good health and CMV-seropositive.

CDR3 DNA sequence: TGTGCCAGCTCACCACCGTCTTCTAGCGGCCAAGAGACCCAGTACTTC. Translated: CASSPPSSSGQETQYF. V is TRBV18 and J is TRBJ2-5; 7 positions agree with TRBD2. CDR1 and CDR2 (germline): KGHSH, LQKENI. V lost 0 bases to trimming and J lost 1 base; unmatched junction nucleotides: 5. The CDR3 covers 16 residues.